This is a list of T cell receptor beta chains from one sample in a study of monozygotic twins with inflammatory bowel disease. TCRdb re-called the 5' RACE reads and shows each CDR3 protein once, DNA omitted. The listing contains some 440,000 distinct CDR3 sequences. The source material was blood. These TCRs come from a human donor with ulcerative colitis or Crohn's disease, or a healthy co-twin of an affected twin (not recorded which). Both conserved end residues are part of each CDR3.

j_call v_call cdr3_aa
TRBJ2-3 TRBV27 CASSAPRGWGTDTQYF
TRBJ1-2 TRBV5-1 CASSLGTGSDGYTF
TRBJ2-2 TRBV29-1 CSVVKWGQGNTGELFF
TRBJ2-6 TRBV12-3/TRBV12-4 CASSFLAGLISGANVLTF
TRBJ2-7 TRBV7-2 CASSLGGTPNMQYF
TRBJ2-2 TRBV5-1 CASSLQQGNTGELFF
TRBJ2-3 TRBV7-3 CASSEQGGGLTDTQYF
TRBJ2-7 TRBV20-1 CSASKGAQAYEQYF
TRBJ1-1 TRBV7-3 CASSAGTGGNTEAFF
TRBJ2-7 TRBV7-2 CASSSMGLLLGQQYF
TRBJ2-5 TRBV4-3 CASSQELGTGQKETQYF
TRBJ1-1 TRBV5-1 CASSLDGQDTEAFF
TRBJ2-7 TRBV7-2 CASSPWAHGYEQYF
TRBJ2-7 TRBV20-1 CSPIEPGLAVAEQYF
TRBJ2-1 TRBV5-1 CASSSGTTGWNEQFF
TRBJ1-1 TRBV5-1 CASILDIGRQSNTEAFF
TRBJ1-2 TRBV4-2 CASSQEIAGSYGYTF
TRBJ2-5 TRBV28 CASSATSGVKTQYF
TRBJ1-1 TRBV4-1 CASSHLPSGTEAFF
TRBJ2-7 TRBV6-4 CAIGAPQGLQAGKRNEQYF
TRBJ1-1 TRBV6-1 CASRERGGGKGTEAFF
TRBJ2-7 TRBV6-5 CASSSPGSGEQYF
TRBJ1-3 TRBV2 CASSPEASVGNTIYF
TRBJ1-1 TRBV6-1 CASSFSWGQGTEAFF
TRBJ2-3 TRBV7-9 CASSHRLAVTDTQYF
TRBJ1-4 TRBV10-3 CAISAGERLFF
TRBJ2-1 TRBV5-4 CASSLTSSNEQFF
TRBJ2-7 TRBV11-2 CASSLEFRTSGRYSSYEQYF
TRBJ2-7 TRBV28 CASSLKGSSGRGF
TRBJ1-4 TRBV12-3/TRBV12-4 CASSLRQGVEKLFF
TRBJ1-1 TRBV12-3/TRBV12-4 CASSLGAGSAFF
TRBJ2-1 TRBV27 CASTSYGQVNNEQFF
TRBJ2-2 TRBV4-1 CASSRADRGHTGELFF
TRBJ1-1 TRBV20-1 CSAAFRGQGTLNTEAFF
TRBJ1-4 TRBV5-1 CASRGGTGYYEKLFF
TRBJ2-3 TRBV5-1 CASALAKADTQYF
TRBJ1-1 TRBV20-1 CSAIGKVNTEAFF
TRBJ1-1 TRBV3-1 CASRPRGGVTEAFF
TRBJ2-2 TRBV21-1 CASSKASRKSTGELFF
TRBJ2-1 TRBV5-1 CASSGGTGPYNEQFF
TRBJ1-2 TRBV29-1 CSVEGEGQRRYTF
TRBJ2-3 TRBV9 CASRYYGTDTQYF
TRBJ1-1 TRBV5-1 CASSSATVNTEAFF
TRBJ2-1 TRBV11-2 CASSTGTSGRVNEQFF
TRBJ1-1 TRBV7-2 CASSLALVGSKGTEAFF
TRBJ1-1 TRBV20-1 CSAVQGSMNTEAFF
TRBJ1-4 TRBV11-2 CASSLWTNEKLFF
TRBJ1-2 TRBV19 CASSMKGGRDGYTF
TRBJ2-2 TRBV19 CASNDHRAGELFF